A selection of T cell receptor beta chains follows, all from one sample in a study of OX40 agonist ivuxolimab in advanced cancers. Assay: immunoSEQ multiplex PCR; the TCRdb copy retains only in-frame clones and omits some. The sample has around 35,000 clones; roughly 90% are singletons. The sequencing here drew on CD4+ or CD8+ T cells sorted from blood, taken in a trial of the OX40 agonist ivuxolimab. The source of these receptors is an adult with an advanced solid tumor such as melanoma, head and neck, liver or kidney cancer. Each CDR3 is given with its conserved first and last residue. The D gene is left open where the match is weak. Some rows mark clone size as missing; the rest say once, few, many or name a class of expanded clone.

d_call: TRBD2; j_call: TRBJ2-1; clone_size: .; v_call: TRBV11-2; cdr3_nt: TGTGCCAGCAGCTTGATAGCGGGGGGGCCCAATGAGCAGTTCTTC; cdr3_aa: CASSLIAGGPNEQFF
d_call: .; j_call: TRBJ1-5; clone_size: few; v_call: TRBV7-9; cdr3_nt: TGTGCCAGCAGCCCTGGGACCCTAGGTCAGCCCCAGCATTTT; cdr3_aa: CASSPGTLGQPQHF
d_call: .; j_call: TRBJ1-3; clone_size: .; v_call: TRBV4-3; cdr3_nt: TGCGCCAGCAGCCAAGGAACAGGGAGGGCTGGAAACACCATATATTTT; cdr3_aa: CASSQGTGRAGNTIYF
d_call: .; j_call: TRBJ1-1; clone_size: few; v_call: TRBV5-5; cdr3_nt: TGTGCCAGCAGCTTAAGGCTGAACACTGAAGCTTTCTTT; cdr3_aa: CASSLRLNTEAFF
d_call: .; j_call: TRBJ1-3; clone_size: .; v_call: TRBV7-2; cdr3_nt: TGTGCCAGCAGCTTAGCAGGGACTGGAAACACCATATATTTT; cdr3_aa: CASSLAGTGNTIYF
d_call: .; j_call: TRBJ2-2; clone_size: .; v_call: TRBV30; cdr3_nt: TGTGCCTGGACGGGGGTTAGCCGGGAGCTGTTTTTT; cdr3_aa: CAWTGVSRELFF
d_call: .; j_call: TRBJ2-7; clone_size: .; v_call: TRBV30; cdr3_nt: TGTGCCTGGAGTTGGGGTACCTCATCCTACGAGCAGTACTTC; cdr3_aa: CAWSWGTSSYEQYF
d_call: .; j_call: TRBJ1-1; clone_size: few; v_call: TRBV14; cdr3_nt: TGTGCCAGCAACCTTGTTTTCGGGACTGAAGCTTTCTTT; cdr3_aa: CASNLVFGTEAFF
d_call: .; j_call: TRBJ2-5; clone_size: .; v_call: TRBV27; cdr3_nt: TGTGCCAGCAGTCCATACCGGGACAACCAAGAGACCCAGTACTTC; cdr3_aa: CASSPYRDNQETQYF
d_call: .; j_call: TRBJ1-1; clone_size: .; v_call: TRBV4-1; cdr3_nt: TGCGCCAGCAGCTCCCTGGCAGGGGAAACTGAAGCTTTCTTT; cdr3_aa: CASSSLAGETEAFF
d_call: .; j_call: TRBJ1-2; clone_size: .; v_call: TRBV6-1; cdr3_nt: TGTGCCAGCAGTGAAGCGCTCGGACAACCATCGCCATATGGCTACACCTTC; cdr3_aa: CASSEALGQPSPYGYTF